The 2 T cell receptor beta chains below all came from one sample that was sequenced in a study of blood T cells in healthy people across ages. The use of a sample-barcoded 5' primer and a J-beta primer mix characterized a second PCR of roughly 6 to 11 cycles. TCRdb used MiXCR to reprocess the 5' RACE reads, holding one entry per CDR3 protein. The sample gives 1.5 million to 1.8 million distinct CDR3 sequences, 35% to 45% of which show up once; about 4% is in the top ten. Source material: blood. The receptors derive from a woman between 18 and 29 years old in good health.

This clonotype was detected only a few times. The chain combines TRBV7-9 with TRBJ2-1; D is perhaps TRBD2 (6 bases). The germline V gene has CDR1 SEHNR and CDR2 FQNEAQ (reference sequence). The CDR3 totals 15 residues. The V end was cut by 2 bases, the J end by 2 bases, with 10 bases between. In DNA form, the CDR3 reads TGTGCCAGCAGCTTATCCGGGAGTACCTACAATGAGCAGTTCTTC. It is translated as CASSLSGSTYNEQFF.

The gene calls are TRBV6-6 and TRBJ2-7; D might be TRBD1 (5 bases). Germline values: CDR1 MNHNY, CDR2 SVGAGI (reference sequence). The CDR3 covers 16 residues. V lost 6 bases to trimming and J lost 0 bases, with 18 bases between them. The CDR3 DNA is TGTGCCAGCAGGTCAACTGGGGCAGGGAACTCCTACGAGCAGTACTTC. Protein sequence: CASRSTGAGNSYEQYF.